This T cell receptor beta chain was retrieved from a study of regulatory T cells in long-lasting Graves disease. Findings and caveats of the study: It was peripheral blood alone, not thyroid tissue, that was studied.

There are many counts of this clonotype. Its specificity is not known. This CDR3 has 14 amino acids. Germline CDR1 is SNHLY and CDR2 is FYNNEI. Trimming pared 6 bases from V and 1 base from J, leaving 12 bases between. Time point given: persistent/refractory GD, antithyroid drugs over 5 years with positive TRAb. The TCR library was prepared using RNA isolated from PBMCs. Patients of an endocrinology department in Xi'an, China, were included. Investigators prepared the TCR beta libraries by applying iRepertoire HTBI primers and Arm-PCR of CDR3 regions. TCRdb re-analysed the multiplex PCR reads in MiXCR, keeping a single row per CDR3 protein. The sample shows 350,000 to 450,000 distinct CDR3 sequences, roughly 23% of them seen only once.

The sample was peripheral blood mononuclear cells (PBMCs), taken when the disease was refractory, from a patient treated with antithyroid drugs. This rearrangement joins TRBV2 to TRBJ1-1, with D unclear. The origin of this receptor is a female donor with Graves disease. In DNA form, the CDR3 reads TGTGCCAGCAGGTCGGGTAACGGGAACACTGAAGCTTTCTTT. Translated, it gives CASRSGNGNTEAFF. The variable domain in full, with the rest retrieved from reference TRBV2 and TRBJ1-1, is EPEVTQTPSHQVTQMGQEVILRCVPISNHLYFYWYRQILGQKVEFLVSFYNNEISEKSEIFDDQFSVERPDGSNFTLKIRSTKLEDSAMYFCASRSGNGNTEAFFGQGTRLTVV.